Presented here are 18 T cell receptor beta chains from one specimen sequenced in a study of chemoradiotherapy in HPV16-positive cancers. Libraries were prepared by immunoSEQ multiplex PCR; TCRdb keeps only in-frame clonotypes and omits some of them. The sample shows fewer than 20,000 clones, roughly 86% of them seen only once. The source was blood, collected from a patient who underwent chemoradiotherapy. Receptors originate from a human donor with HPV-associated anogenital cancer.

The chain couples TRBV29-1 to TRBJ1-5; 9 bases are shared with TRBD1. CDR3 length equals 14 residues. The V gene end was trimmed by 6 bases and the J gene end by 7 bases; junction bases not matched to a gene: 10. Germline values: CDR1 SQVTM, CDR2 ANQGSEA. The chain's CDR3 is CSVAPGTGNQPQHF. The CDR3 nucleotides read TGCAGCGTCGCTCCCGGGACAGGGAACCAGCCCCAGCATTTT.

The chain combines TRBV7-6 with TRBJ1-1; TRBD1 agrees at 7 bases. Trimming cost V 3 bases and J 3 bases; bases outside gene matches: 7. Germline V CDR1 and CDR2: SGHVS, FNYEAQ. This CDR3 is built from 15 residues. The DNA for the CDR3 is TGTGCCAGCAGCTTGCTGACAGGGCGGGACACTGAAGCTTTCTTT. It specifies CASSLLTGRDTEAFF.

The rearrangement links TRBV4-1 to TRBJ1-2, with 9 bases that match TRBD1. The CDR3 consists of 15 residues. V lost 1 base and J lost 4; bases outside the gene matches: 4. Germline V gene sequence: CDR1 MGHRA, CDR2 YSYEKL. CDR3: CASSQGQGVTYGYTF. CDR3 nucleotide sequence: TGCGCCAGCAGCCAAGGACAGGGGGTGACCTATGGCTACACCTTC.

The chain recombines TRBV9 with TRBJ2-2, with 8 nucleotides matching TRBD1. The V gene's germline CDR1 is SGDLS and CDR2 YYNGEE. This CDR3 is 16 amino acids long. V gave up 0 bases and J gave up 0 bases; unmatched junction bases: 1. This CDR3 reads CASSVDRGANTGELFF. The CDR3 bases are TGTGCCAGCAGCGTAGACAGGGGGGCGAACACCGGGGAGCTGTTTTTT.

J is TRBJ2-2 and V is TRBV10-3; TRBD2 matches at 8 bases. The V and J ends lost 3 bases and 6 bases, in that order; junction bases with no gene match: 9. The CDR3 is made up of 16 amino acids. Germline values: CDR1 ENHRY, CDR2 SYGVKD. The chain's CDR3 is CAISDHGGAGPGELFF. In DNA form, the CDR3 reads TGTGCCATCAGTGATCACGGGGGGGCTGGTCCCGGGGAGCTGTTTTTT.

This clone was recorded a few times. This sequence joins TRBV11-2 and TRBJ1-1; perhaps TRBD1 as D (5 bases). CDR1 SGHAT and CDR2 FQNNGV come from the germline V gene. CDR3 length: 15 amino acids. The V end was cut by 0 bases, the J end by 1 base, with 9 bases between. The CDR3 DNA follows: TGTGCCAGCAGCTTAGATCCGGGGCAGAACACTGAAGCTTTCTTT. It codes for CASSLDPGQNTEAFF. The variable domain in full, completed from reference TRBV11-2 and TRBJ1-1, reads EAGVAQSPRYKIIEKRQSVAFWCNPISGHATLYWYQQILGQGPKLLIQFQNNGVVDDSQLPKDRFSAERLKGVDSTLKIQPAKLEDSAVYLCASSLDPGQNTEAFFGQGTRLTVV.

The CDR3 DNA is TGTGCCAGCGCAAACCGGGGCGGGGGGTTCTACGAGCAGTACTTC. Amino acid sequence: CASANRGGGFYEQYF. V is TRBV13 and J is TRBJ2-7; the match to TRBD2 covers 8 bases. V shed 8 bases and J 3 bases; nucleotides not matched to a gene: 12. The CDR3 covers 15 residues. Germline loops: CDR1 PRHDT, CDR2 FYEKMQ (reference sequence).

V usage is TRBV18 and J usage is TRBJ1-5; D is undetermined. The V and J ends lost 6 bases and 2 bases respectively, with 14 bases between them. Germline CDR1 is KGHSH and CDR2 is LQKENI. The CDR3 sequence is 15 residues long. Written as DNA, the CDR3 is TGTGCCAGCTCTACGGGGAGTGGGGGCAATCAGCCCCAGCATTTT. It encodes CASSTGSGGNQPQHF.

The chain uses TRBV11-1 and TRBJ2-1, with 9 bases identical to TRBD2. The CDR3 runs to 16 residues. The junction had 18 bases not matched to a gene; V was cut back by 5 bases and J by 13 bases. Germline CDR1 is SGHAT and CDR2 is FQDESV (reference sequence). DNA of the CDR3: TGTGCCAGCAGCCCCATAGCGGGAGCAGGGCTCTCCTCCCAGTTCTTC. This sequence encodes CASSPIAGAGLSSQFF. The full variable domain, its missing parts supplied by reference TRBV11-1 and TRBJ2-1, is EAEVAQSPRYKITEKSQAVAFWCDPISGHATLYWYRQILGQGPELLVQFQDESVVDDSQLPKDRFSAERLKGVDSTLKIQPAELGDSAMYLCASSPIAGAGLSSQFFGPGTRLTVL.

This chain connects TRBV19 to TRBJ1-4, with D uncertain. CDR3 size: 14 residues. In germline, CDR1 is LNHDA, CDR2 SQIVND (reference sequence). Deletions cut 6 bases from V and 0 bases from J, with 8 bases between. CDR3 loop: CASRDRPTNEKLFF. The CDR3 DNA is TGTGCCAGTAGGGACCGACCAACTAATGAAAAACTGTTTTTT.

V usage is TRBV7-2 and J usage is TRBJ2-3; D perhaps matches TRBD2 (7 bases). The CDR3 has 15 amino acids. Germline V lookup: CDR1 SGHTA, CDR2 FQGNSA. With 2 bases removed from V and 10 bases from J, the gap between germline ends came to 19 bases. The CDR3 reads CASSLFEGGLLAQYF. In nucleotides, the CDR3 is TGTGCCAGCAGCTTATTTGAGGGGGGGCTACTTGCGCAGTATTTT.

This clone was counted between two and nine times. This chain connects TRBV4-1 to TRBJ1-1; D is possibly TRBD1 (6 bases). This CDR3 region has 13 residues. Germline V gene sequence: CDR1 MGHRA, CDR2 YSYEKL. Trimming cost V 3 bases and J 5 bases, with 10 bases left between them. CDR3 DNA: TGCGCCAGCAGCCACACAGGGAGGACTGAAGCTTTCTTT. Encoded protein: CASSHTGRTEAFF.

The J gene is TRBJ2-5, the V gene TRBV5-1; D is undetermined. V lost 0 bases and J 3 bases, leaving 12 bases between the germline ends. The CDR3 contains 15 residues. Germline CDR1 is SGHRS and CDR2 is YFSETQ. The CDR3 sequence is CASSLGGSLKETQYF. The CDR3 DNA is TGCGCCAGCAGCTTGGGTGGCAGTCTGAAAGAGACCCAGTACTTC.

The rearrangement uses TRBV7-9 and TRBJ2-1; tentative D call: TRBD2 (5 bases). This CDR3 has 12 residues. Germline-derived CDR1 and CDR2 are SEHNR and FQNEAQ (reference sequence). V was pared by 5 bases and J by 8 bases, with 10 bases between. CDR3 in DNA: TGTGCCAGCAGCACCTTCGGGGATGAGCAGTTCTTC. It translates to CASSTFGDEQFF.

The chain joins TRBV18 to TRBJ2-7; 9 bases map to TRBD2. The CDR3 runs to 17 residues. Germline loops: CDR1 KGHSH, CDR2 LQKENI. Trimming at V came to 0 bases and at J to 4 bases, leaving 10 bases not matched to a gene. CDR3 in amino acids: CASSPPEGSGRFYEQYF. CDR3 bases: TGTGCCAGCTCACCACCGGAAGGAAGCGGGAGGTTTTACGAGCAGTACTTC.

J is TRBJ2-3 and V is TRBV10-1; D is ambiguous. Trimming shortened V by 6 bases and J by 2 bases, and 9 bases separated the two germline ends. This CDR3 is built from 13 residues. Germline V gene data show CDR1 as WNHNN and CDR2 as SYGVQD (reference sequence). DNA of the CDR3: TGCGCCAGCAGGGAGAGAAACACAGATACGCAGTATTTT. This gives the protein CASRERNTDTQYF.

The chain combines TRBV19 with TRBJ2-5; no firm D call. From germline, CDR1 is LNHDA and CDR2 SQIVND (reference sequence). V lost 4 bases, J lost 5 bases, and 14 bases lay in between. This CDR3 comprises 14 residues. CDR3 residues: CASSTTGVPETQYF. The DNA for the CDR3 is TGTGCCAGTAGTACTACTGGGGTCCCGGAGACCCAGTACTTC.

This clone was recorded only once. This chain uses TRBV6-1 with TRBJ1-2; 11 nucleotides match TRBD1. CDR1 is MNHNS, CDR2 SASEGT, per germline. The CDR3 spans 14 residues. Trimming removed 5 bases from V and 4 bases from J; junction bases left unmatched: 3. CDR3 sequence reads: CASSLDRGPYGYTF. DNA of the CDR3: TGTGCCAGCAGTTTGGACAGGGGGCCCTATGGCTACACCTTC.